These 22 T cell receptor beta chains share one sample of origin, sequenced in a study of T cell clonality in common variable immunodeficiency (dated by TCRdb to about 2015). The library was produced with the immunoSEQ multiplex PCR assay. In its TCRdb copy, this immuneACCESS table keeps in-frame sequences only and misses some clones. Where compared with another copy, unresolved V genes explain less than half of these, and the others have no known cause. In this sample, about 66,000 clones appear, none counted once only. The biggest ten clones account for roughly 1.6% of the sample. Sample: peripheral blood mononuclear cells. These receptor sequences come from a person aged 18 to 75 in good health.

This clone showed up many times. The CDR3 goes on 3 residues after the read ends, and that part is filled in from the germline J gene. The V call is TRBV3-1 (or the pseudogene TRBV3-2), the J call TRBJ2-7; D perhaps matches TRBD1 (5 bases). Germline loops: CDR1 LGHDT, CDR2 YNNKEL (reference sequence). Trimming cost V 1 base and J 2 bases, with 15 bases left between them. This CDR3 region has 16 residues. The CDR3 bases that were read are TGTGCCAGCAGCCAAGCCCCTAGGGGATCAGCCTACGAG. Amino acid sequence: CASSQAPRGSAYE. The CDR3 in full is CASSQAPRGSAYEQYF.

This clone was seen repeatedly, ten times or more. This chain's CDR3 is CASSLGLKLGYTF. CDR3 DNA, as far as it was read: TGCGCCAGCAGCCTGGGACTGAAGTTAGGC. The chain uses TRBV5-1 and TRBJ1-2; maybe TRBD1 (5 bases). Read data end 3 residues before the CDR3 end; the end is taken from the germline J gene. Germline V gives CDR1 SGHRS, CDR2 YFSETQ. CDR3 length: 13 amino acids.

In this sample, this clone turned up many times. The read comes to an end 3 residues before the CDR3 does, leaving the germline J gene to fill in the end. The sample carries other DNA sequences with the same CDR3. J is TRBJ2-7 and V is TRBV20-1, with 13 bases identical to TRBD2. With 6 bases clipped from V and 4 bases from J, the junction kept 3 bases outside the gene matches. The germline CDR1 and CDR2 sequences are DFQATT and SNEGSKA (reference sequence). The CDR3 totals 13 residues. CDR3 DNA (partial): TGCAGTGCAAGGACTAGCGGGAGTTACGAG. Its protein is CSARTSGSYE. The complete CDR3 reads CSARTSGSYEQYF.

This clone was picked up many times. The read terminates 3 residues before the CDR3 end, so the remaining end is supplied by the germline J gene. The chain combines TRBV5-1 with TRBJ1-2; D unclear. The CDR3 totals 14 residues. V gave up 0 bases and J gave up 4 bases, with 10 bases separating them. Germline CDR1 SGHRS, CDR2 YFSETQ. Here the CDR3 reads CASSLDAGSYGYTF. The CDR3 DNA, read in part, is TGCGCCAGCAGCTTGGATGCGGGAAGCTATGGC.

This clone was seen many times. Sequencing ends 3 residues short of the CDR3 end; the germline J gene provides the rest. This chain joins TRBV2 and TRBJ2-3; the D is unclear. From germline, CDR1 is SNHLY and CDR2 FYNNEI. The CDR3 runs 14 residues. The chain's CDR3 is CASSEDRIDWTQYF. Partial CDR3 DNA: TGTGCCAGCAGTGAAGATCGTATAGATTGGACG.

This clone was detected many times. Read coverage stops 3 residues before the CDR3 terminus; the germline J gene supplies the remainder. The rearrangement uses TRBV18 and TRBJ2-5, with 8 bases identical to TRBD2. CDR1 and CDR2 (germline): KGHSH, LQKENI. V was clipped by 3 bases and J by 5 bases; unmatched bases: 11. CDR3 length: 16 residues. The CDR3 spells CASSPTGGVGTETQYF. The DNA read from the CDR3 is TGTGCCAGCTCACCGACCGGGGGGGTAGGCACGGAGACC. The variable domain in full, completed from reference TRBV18 and TRBJ2-5, reads NAGVMQNPRHLVRRRGQEARLRCSPMKGHSHVYWYRQLPEEGLKFMVYLQKENIIDESGMPKERFSAEFPKEGPSILRIQQVVRGDSAAYFCASSPTGGVGTETQYFGPGTRLLVL.

This clone was detected many times. From the germline J gene comes the end of the CDR3, since the read stops 3 residues before it. This chain uses TRBV10-3 with TRBJ2-7, with TRBD1 identical over 7 bases. Per germline, CDR1 ENHRY and CDR2 SYGVKD. After removal of 3 bases from V and 4 bases from J, the junction contained 6 bases not matched to a gene. The CDR3 has 14 amino acids. The CDR3 region is CAISEAGGKYEQYF. CDR3 bases read: TGTGCCATCAGTGAAGCAGGGGGAAAATACGAG.

This clone was seen repeatedly, ten times or more. The CDR3 end is not reached by the read, which stops 3 residues before it; the germline J gene fills it in. This chain uses TRBV6-1 with TRBJ2-7; D may be TRBD2 (5 bases). The V and J ends lost 6 bases and 4 bases respectively, with 28 bases between them. The germline gives CDR1 MNHNS, CDR2 SASEGT. This CDR3 is 18 amino acids long. CDR3: CASRESPLAAATWYEQYF. Incomplete CDR3 DNA: TGTGCCAGCAGGGAATCCCCCCTAGCAGCCGCAACCTGGTACGAG.

This clone has a count of ten or more. CDR3 protein: CAISDPTSGAYNEQFF. CDR3 bases read: TGTGCCATCAGTGACCCTACTAGCGGGGCCTACAATGAG. The chain has TRBV10-3 and TRBJ2-1, with TRBD2 matching 10 bases. The CDR3 extends 3 residues past the end of the read, so its final part is completed from the germline J gene. Trimming cost V 3 bases and J 2 bases; bases outside gene matches: 4. This CDR3 spans 16 amino acids. Germline lookup yields CDR1 ENHRY and CDR2 SYGVKD.

Comments on this clone: From the germline J gene comes the end of the CDR3, since the read stops 3 residues before it. This rearrangement joins TRBV11-1 to TRBJ1-5, with TRBD1 matching 9 bases. The CDR3 totals 14 residues. Germline-derived CDR1 and CDR2 are SGHAT and FQDESV (reference sequence). The CDR3 region is CASSLGTGEFPQHF. The covered CDR3 bases are TGTGCCAGCAGCTTAGGGACAGGGGAGTTTCCC.

This clone was recorded many times. The sequenced CDR3 bases are TGCAGTGCTAGAGATATAGGGGGCAACGAG. Protein product: CSARDIGGNE. The entire CDR3 protein is CSARDIGGNEQYF. The J gene is TRBJ2-7, the V gene TRBV20-1; 7 nucleotides align to TRBD1. The CDR3 end lies 3 residues beyond the end of the read and is filled in from the germline J gene. This CDR3 region has 13 residues. The germline CDR1 and CDR2 sequences are DFQATT and SNEGSKA (reference sequence). Trimming cost V 0 bases and J 5 bases; bases outside gene matches: 4.

This clone was seen many times. The CDR3 extends 3 residues past the end of the read, so its final part is completed from the germline J gene. The gene calls are TRBV19 and TRBJ1-1; D perhaps matches TRBD1 (6 bases). This CDR3 has 13 residues. Germline loops: CDR1 LNHDA, CDR2 SQIVND (reference sequence). V was clipped by 8 bases and J by 6 bases, with 16 bases between them. Here the CDR3 reads CASSHRVGPEAFF. The CDR3 bases that were read are TGTGCCAGTTCCCACAGGGTGGGGCCTGAA.

This clone showed up many times. The CDR3 extends 3 residues past the end of the read, so its final part is completed from the germline J gene. The genes are TRBV20-1 and TRBJ1-1, with a weak D call TRBD1 (5 bases). CDR3 length: 11 residues. Per the germline V gene, CDR1 is DFQATT and CDR2 is SNEGSKA (reference sequence). CDR3: CSARSRVWAFF. CDR3 DNA (partial): TGCAGTGCTAGATCCAGGGTATGG.

Comment on this clone: The read ends 3 residues shy of where the CDR3 ends; the end is completed using the germline J gene. The rearrangement uses TRBV7-3 and TRBJ2-1, with 9 positions matching TRBD2. The V gene end was trimmed by 2 bases and the J gene end by 9 bases; junction bases not matched to a gene: 11. This CDR3 has 16 residues. The germline V gene has CDR1 SGHTA and CDR2 FQGTGA. The covered CDR3 bases are TGTGCCAGCAGCTTAGCCCCGGCGGGGGGGCCAGGTGAG. Amino acids: CASSLAPAGGPGE. The full CDR3 protein is CASSLAPAGGPGEQFF. The full variable domain, its missing parts supplied by reference TRBV7-3 and TRBJ2-1, is GAGVSQTPSNKVTEKGKYVELRCDPISGHTALYWYRQSLGQGPEFLIYFQGTGAADDSGLPNDRFFAVRPEGSVSTLKIQRTERGDSAVYLCASSLAPAGGPGEQFFGPGTRLTVL.

This clone appeared a few times. The DNA ends 3 residues before the CDR3 does, and the rest of the CDR3 is filled in from the germline J gene. The chain couples TRBV7-6 to TRBJ2-3; 7 bases match TRBD2. The V segment lost 1 base and the J segment 0 bases; nucleotides outside the gene matches: 7. The V gene's germline CDR1 is SGHVS and CDR2 FNYEAQ. CDR3 length: 17 amino acids. CDR3 sequence: CASSLGGGGTSTDTQYF. The part of the CDR3 DNA that was read is TGTGCCAGCAGCTTAGGCGGGGGAGGAACTAGCACAGATACG. Together with reference TRBV7-6 and TRBJ2-3, the CDR3 gives the full variable domain: GAGVSQSPRYKVTKRGQDVALRCDPISGHVSLYWYRQALGQGPEFLTYFNYEAQQDKSGLPNDRFSAERPEGSISTLTIQRTEQRDSAMYRCASSLGGGGTSTDTQYFGPGTRLTVL.

This clone was found many times. From the germline J gene comes the end of the CDR3, since the read stops 3 residues before it. The chain employs TRBV6-1 and TRBJ2-2; no clear D. Per the germline V gene, CDR1 is MNHNS and CDR2 is SASEGT. The CDR3 is 13 residues long. V was shortened by 3 bases and J by 4 bases, with 6 bases between the two germline ends. CDR3: CASSDLGTGELFF. The sequenced CDR3 bases are TGTGCCAGCAGTGACCTCGGCACCGGGGAG.

This clone was seen repeatedly, ten times or more. The CDR3 goes on 3 residues after the read ends, and that part is filled in from the germline J gene. J is TRBJ2-1 and V is TRBV20-1; D is ambiguous. This CDR3 has 11 residues. Trimming shortened V by 3 bases and J by 6 bases, and 6 bases separated the two germline ends. CDR1 DFQATT and CDR2 SNEGSKA come from the germline V gene (reference sequence). CDR3: CSARLVNEQFF. The sequenced CDR3 bases are TGCAGTGCTAGGCTAGTCAATGAG.

This clone was detected ten times or more. Read sequence stops 3 residues before the CDR3 end, and the germline J gene provides the missing end. The V and J genes are TRBV27 and TRBJ1-2, with TRBD1 matching 10 bases. Germline V gene lookup returns CDR1 MNHEY and CDR2 SMNVEV (reference sequence). The CDR3 is made up of 13 amino acids. Incomplete CDR3 DNA: TGTGCCAGCAGTACGGGGACAGGGGTGGGC. Its translation: CASSTGTGVG. The CDR3 in its entirety is CASSTGTGVGYTF.

This clone has more than one count but fewer than ten. The read comes to an end 3 residues before the CDR3 does, leaving the germline J gene to fill in the end. The rearrangement joins TRBV2 to TRBJ1-2; D is uncertain. This CDR3 comprises 13 residues. Germline CDR1 and CDR2: SNHLY and FYNNEI. Trimming stripped 2 bases from V and 2 bases from J, with 6 bases between. CDR3 loop: CASSERRNYGYTF. The CDR3 DNA, read in part, is TGTGCCAGCAGTGAACGCAGGAACTATGGC.

This clone was counted many times. The CDR3 is cut off 3 residues early in the read; its end comes from the germline J gene. The V and J genes are TRBV4-1 and TRBJ2-7; 7 nucleotides match TRBD2. V lost 3 bases and J lost 3; bases outside the gene matches: 2. Germline V gives CDR1 MGHRA, CDR2 YSYEKL. CDR3 length equals 13 residues. CDR3 DNA, as far as it was read: TGCGCCAGCAGCCACGGACTAGTCTACGAG. Amino acid sequence: CASSHGLVYE. The CDR3, in full, reads CASSHGLVYEQYF.

This clone was picked up many times. At one end, the junction sequence differs from germline, possibly due to a read error. The read gets to within 3 residues of the CDR3 end, and the germline J gene fills in the rest. The J gene is TRBJ1-2, the V gene TRBV19; the match to TRBD1 covers 7 bases. Germline V lookup: CDR1 LNHDA, CDR2 SQIVND (reference sequence). The CDR3 runs 11 residues. CDR3 sequence reads: CGTRDSYGYTF. The CDR3 bases that were read are TGCGGTACTAGGGACAGCTATGGC.

This clone showed up many times. The read is 3 residues too short to cover the CDR3 end, so that end is filled in from the germline J gene. The rearrangement joins TRBV7-8 to TRBJ1-1, with no clear D. The V gene lost 7 bases and the J gene lost 1 base, with 10 bases spanning the gap. This CDR3 is 13 amino acids long. Germline V gene lookup returns CDR1 SGHVS and CDR2 FQNEAQ. The CDR3 is CASTLTGNTEAFF. Incomplete CDR3 DNA: TGTGCCAGCACATTAACCGGGAACACTGAA.